Following are 16 T cell receptor beta chains from one sample sequenced in a study of blood T cell repertoires in COVID-19. TCRdb's copy holds only in-frame clones and misses some; the assay was immunoSEQ multiplex PCR. The sample contains some 310,000 clones, around 86% of which appear only once. Sequencing input: peripheral blood. Source of these receptors: a man in his fifties or sixties with active or convalescent COVID-19.

On this clone: The same CDR3 is also encoded by other DNA sequences in this sample. CDR3 sequence reads: CASSSTGGGETQYF. DNA of the CDR3: TGCGCCAGCAGCTCAACAGGGGGAGGAGAGACCCAGTACTTC. V and J are TRBV5-1 and TRBJ2-5; 8 nucleotides agree with TRBD1. Germline V gene lookup returns CDR1 SGHRS and CDR2 YFSETQ. The V segment lost 3 bases and the J segment 4 bases; nucleotides outside the gene matches: 5. The CDR3 has 14 residues.

The chain employs TRBV29-1 and TRBJ1-2; TRBD1 matches 9 bases. Per germline, CDR1 SQVTM and CDR2 ANQGSEA. This CDR3 has 14 residues. The V and J ends lost 3 bases and 5 bases, in that order; junction bases with no gene match: 7. The chain's CDR3 is CSVEPTGGRYGYTF. In DNA, the CDR3 is TGCAGCGTTGAGCCGACAGGGGGAAGGTATGGCTACACCTTC.

The rearrangement uses TRBV2 and TRBJ2-1; TRBD2 matches 9 bases. The junction had 7 bases not matched to a gene; V was cut back by 6 bases and J by 10 bases. Germline V gene lookup returns CDR1 SNHLY and CDR2 FYNNEI. The CDR3 covers 13 residues. CDR3 protein: CASRRGAGGEQFF. For the CDR3, the DNA is TGTGCCAGCAGGAGAGGGGCGGGAGGGGAGCAGTTCTTC.

This clone was recorded a few times. V and J are TRBV9 and TRBJ2-7, with D unclear. Trimming took 4 bases from V and 0 from J, leaving 11 bases between them. Germline values: CDR1 SGDLS, CDR2 YYNGEE. The CDR3 contains 14 residues. The CDR3 region is CASSPDILSYEQYF. The CDR3 coding sequence is TGTGCCAGCAGCCCTGACATCCTCTCCTACGAGCAGTACTTC.

The chain recombines TRBV4-1 with TRBJ1-4, with 8 positions matching TRBD1. This CDR3 is built from 15 residues. Germline V gene data show CDR1 as MGHRA and CDR2 as YSYEKL. J gave up 3 bases and V 0 bases, and 0 bases lay outside the gene matches. CDR3 loop: CASSQDRGPNEKLFF. CDR3 DNA: TGCGCCAGCAGCCAAGACAGGGGGCCTAATGAAAAACTGTTTTTT.

This sequence joins TRBV29-1 and TRBJ2-7, with a weak D call TRBD2 (7 bases). The CDR3 is 11 residues long. CDR1 SQVTM and CDR2 ANQGSEA come from the germline V gene. Trimming left V 7 bases short and J 6 bases short, with 13 bases between. CDR3 loop: CSGGGGGEQYF. The DNA for the CDR3 is TGCAGCGGCGGAGGGGGGGGCGAGCAGTACTTC.

The chain combines TRBV2 with TRBJ2-7; TRBD2 might be the D (5 bases). V was shortened by 7 bases and J by 4 bases, with 8 bases between the two germline ends. Looked up from germline, CDR1 is SNHLY and CDR2 is FYNNEI. The CDR3 runs 11 residues. In DNA, the CDR3 is TGTGCCAGCACCACGGGGTACGAGCAGTACTTC. Its translation is CASTTGYEQYF.

For the CDR3, the DNA is TGTGCCATCAGTCGATTGCGGGCGGAGACCCAGTACTTC. Its protein product is CAISRLRAETQYF. V gene TRBV10-3 combines with J gene TRBJ2-5; D is possibly TRBD2 (5 bases). CDR1 and CDR2 (germline): ENHRY, SYGVKD. Between the trimmed V and J ends, which lost 5 bases and 5 bases, there was a span of 12 bases. The length of the CDR3 is 13 residues.

This clone was picked up one time. The rearrangement links TRBV27 to TRBJ2-2; 7 nucleotides match TRBD1. CDR1 and CDR2 from the germline V gene are MNHEY and SMNVEV (reference sequence). V was pared by 6 bases and J by 5 bases, with 6 bases of the junction left unmatched. CDR3 size: 14 residues. The CDR3 reads CASRSRGQTGELFF. The CDR3 bases are TGTGCCAGCAGGTCAAGGGGGCAGACCGGGGAGCTGTTTTTT.

The chain has TRBV20-1 and TRBJ2-7, with D possibly being TRBD1 (6 bases). The CDR3 consists of 13 residues. CDR1 DFQATT and CDR2 SNEGSKA come from the germline V gene (reference sequence). With 3 bases removed from V and 0 bases from J, the gap between germline ends came to 9 bases. Here the CDR3 reads CSASTGSSYEQYF. The CDR3 DNA sequence: TGCAGTGCTAGTACAGGGAGCTCCTACGAGCAGTACTTC.

V gene TRBV7-2 combines with J gene TRBJ2-5; a possible D gene is TRBD1 (6 bases). Germline CDR1 and CDR2: SGHTA and FQGNSA. The CDR3 runs 14 residues. The V gene lost 5 bases and the J gene lost 5 bases, with 15 bases spanning the gap. CDR3 loop: CASSQTWGQETQYF. CDR3 DNA sequence: TGTGCCAGCAGCCAGACCTGGGGGCAGGAGACCCAGTACTTC.

This sequence joins TRBV2 and TRBJ1-5; 9 bases agree with TRBD1. The V gene's germline CDR1 is SNHLY and CDR2 FYNNEI. V lost 8 bases and J lost 7; bases outside the gene matches: 21. The CDR3 runs to 18 residues. CDR3 nucleotides: TGTGCCAGCTCCGGTGGCTCTGCGACAGGGGGAAAAGGACAGCCCCAGCATTTT. This translates into CASSGGSATGGKGQPQHF.

The chain recombines TRBV27 with TRBJ1-4, with unresolved D. The CDR3 extends over 19 amino acids. V shed 4 bases and J shed 3 bases, with 24 bases lying between them. Germline V lookup: CDR1 MNHEY, CDR2 SMNVEV (reference sequence). This CDR3 reads CASSSTPQQAQWANEKLFF. The DNA of the CDR3 is TGTGCCAGCAGTTCCACCCCCCAGCAGGCACAATGGGCTAATGAAAAACTGTTTTTT.

In its sample, this clone was seen a few times. The rearrangement uses TRBV13 and TRBJ1-2, with D possibly matching TRBD1 (5 bases). Germline assignment: CDR1 PRHDT and CDR2 FYEKMQ (reference sequence). This CDR3 is built from 16 residues. Trimming cost V 0 bases and J 7 bases, with 18 bases left between them. This CDR3 reads CASSLGLGRERGGYTF. For the CDR3, the DNA is TGTGCCAGCAGCTTAGGCCTCGGCAGGGAGCGGGGTGGCTACACCTTC.

The CDR3 nucleotides read TGTGCCAGCAGCGTAGATGGCAGTATCTACAATGAGCAGTTCTTC. Translated, it gives CASSVDGSIYNEQFF. This chain connects TRBV9 to TRBJ2-1, with D uncertain. V dropped 0 bases and J dropped 3 bases, with 10 bases sitting between them. The CDR3 is 15 amino acids. Germline values: CDR1 SGDLS, CDR2 YYNGEE.

J is TRBJ1-1 and V is TRBV7-3, with D unresolved. Trimming took 2 bases from V and 0 from J, leaving 10 bases between them. Germline CDR1 SGHTA, CDR2 FQGTGA. The CDR3 spans 15 residues. The CDR3 DNA sequence: TGTGCCAGCAGCTTATTTGGCAGGTTGAACACTGAAGCTTTCTTT. Its translation is CASSLFGRLNTEAFF.